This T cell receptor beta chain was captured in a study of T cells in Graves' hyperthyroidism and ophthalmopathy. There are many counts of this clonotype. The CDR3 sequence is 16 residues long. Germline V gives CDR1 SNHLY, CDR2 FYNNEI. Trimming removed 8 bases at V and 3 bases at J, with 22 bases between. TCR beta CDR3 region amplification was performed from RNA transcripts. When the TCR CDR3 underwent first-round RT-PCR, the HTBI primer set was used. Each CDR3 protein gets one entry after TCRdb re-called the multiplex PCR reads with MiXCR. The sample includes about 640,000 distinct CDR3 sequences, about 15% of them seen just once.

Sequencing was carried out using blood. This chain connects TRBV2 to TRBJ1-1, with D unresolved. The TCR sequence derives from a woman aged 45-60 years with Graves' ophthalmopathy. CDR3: CASGGFRASADTEAFF. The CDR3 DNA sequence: TGTGCCAGCGGAGGGTTTCGAGCCTCAGCGGACACTGAAGCTTTCTTT. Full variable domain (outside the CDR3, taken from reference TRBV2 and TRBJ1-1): EPEVTQTPSHQVTQMGQEVILRCVPISNHLYFYWYRQILGQKVEFLVSFYNNEISEKSEIFDDQFSVERPDGSNFTLKIRSTKLEDSAMYFCASGGFRASADTEAFFGQGTRLTVV.